This T cell receptor (beta chain) was identified in a study of early T cells in non-severe SARS-CoV-2 infection (dated by TCRdb to the early 2020s). General notes on the study: TCR sequencing used bulk RNA from unsorted whole blood, so alpha and beta chains could not be paired. What the work shows at the level of the full study, not this receptor alone: VDJdb matching was skewed toward anti-spike CD8 responses, so virus-specific expansions were likely underestimated and private and CD4 specificities were missed.

CDR1 is given as LGHNA and CDR2 as YNFKEQ, both from the germline V gene. Trimming takes 3 bases from V and 0 bases from J, and the germline ends sit 16 bases apart. The CDR3 runs 17 residues from the cysteine to the phenylalanine. Left in the record is the CDR3 DNA by itself, 51 bases read in frame from the first base. Set within a cohort of healthcare workers in London, UK, this nested case-control study involved weekly PCR testing of nasopharyngeal swabs along with blood sampling. Healthcare workers were recruited between 23 and 31 March 2020, during the week of the UK lockdown, and were followed weekly for up to roughly 15 weeks. This clonotype was counted ten times or more. The specificity of this receptor is unknown. One base away there is no much larger clone; base qualities are not given. Library prep was done by 5' RACE. TCRdb names NextSeq 500 as the instrument used. In the TCR library protocol, unique molecular identifiers were attached to individual cDNA molecules to correct for PCR bias and sequencing error. TCR alpha and beta chains were both sequenced, and the abundances of alpha and beta sequences in each sample were closely correlated with each other. In the paper's pipeline: Decombinator V4 was used to perform V gene, J gene and CDR3 annotation of TCR sequences. TCRs were defined as expanded if a significant change between any two time points was detected under a Poisson model with p below 0.0001. Abundances of TCRs were expressed as counts per million after normalisation to the total number of TCRs sequenced in each sample. TRAV1-2 paired with TRAJ12, TRAJ20 or TRAJ33 defined MAIT TCRs, while TRAV10 paired with TRAJ18 defined iNKT TCRs. VDJdb, accessed on 1 November 2021, was searched for TCRs annotated for CMV, EBV and SARS-CoV-2, and TCRs annotated for more than one antigen were excluded. Through fastp at Q25 and MiXCR, TCRdb rebuilt clones from the public reads, retaining in-frame beta chains. Entries are consolidated by CDR3 protein sequence, retaining the most common genes and DNA. These V and J calls originate from TCRdb's pipeline instead of the authors' own analysis. The sample records about 54,000 distinct CDR3 sequences, under 8% of which are singletons. More than 5% of the sample goes to the ten largest clones.

This receptor was taken from an adult who was a healthcare worker with PCR-confirmed SARS-CoV-2 infection or an uninfected control (not recorded which). Recombination connected TRBV4-2 to TRBJ2-3, and the D gene may be TRBD2, 7 bases matching. This sample comprised whole blood, obtained at baseline. CDR3 protein: CASSQGLGGLSTDTQYF. The nucleotides read TGTGCCAGCAGCCAGGGTTTGGGGGGGCTAAGCACAGATACGCAGTATTTT.